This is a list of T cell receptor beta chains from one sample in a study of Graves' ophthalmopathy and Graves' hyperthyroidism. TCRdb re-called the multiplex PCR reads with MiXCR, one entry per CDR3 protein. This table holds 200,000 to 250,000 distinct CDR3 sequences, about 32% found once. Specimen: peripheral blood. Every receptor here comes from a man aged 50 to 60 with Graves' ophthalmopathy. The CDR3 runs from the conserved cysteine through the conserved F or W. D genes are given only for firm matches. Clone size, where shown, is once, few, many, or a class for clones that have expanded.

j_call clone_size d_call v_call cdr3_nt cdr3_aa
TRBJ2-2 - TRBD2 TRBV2 TGTGCCAGCAGTGAAGCTCGGCTAGCGGGAGGGAAGAACACCGGGGAGCTGTTTTTT CASSEARLAGGKNTGELFF
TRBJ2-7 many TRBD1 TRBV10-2 TGCGCCAGCAAGGAGACAGGGTCATGGGAGCAGTACTTC CASKETGSWEQYF
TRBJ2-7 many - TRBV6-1 TGTGCCAGCAGTGAACTGGGACGAAGGACCCACTACGAGCAGTACTTC CASSELGRRTHYEQYF
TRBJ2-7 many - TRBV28 TGTGCCAGCAGTCCGCGGGACAGACAAGCCTACGAGCAGTACTTC CASSPRDRQAYEQYF
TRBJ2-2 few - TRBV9 TGTGCCAGCAGCGTAGTTGCAGGGCCCACCGGGGAGCTGTTTTTT CASSVVAGPTGELFF
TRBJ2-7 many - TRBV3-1 TGTGCCAGCAGCCCCTTATCAACCTACGAGCAGTACTTC CASSPLSTYEQYF
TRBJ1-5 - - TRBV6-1 TGTGCCAGCCAACAGGGTTGGGGTCAGCCCCAGCATTTT CASQQGWGQPQHF
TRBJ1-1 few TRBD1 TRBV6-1 TGTGCCAGCAGTGAGCCCCCCGACAGGGCCACTGAAGCTTTCTTT CASSEPPDRATEAFF
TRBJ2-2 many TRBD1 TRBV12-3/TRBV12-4 TGTGCCAGCAGGGACAGGGGGAACACCGGGGAGCTGTTTTTT CASRDRGNTGELFF
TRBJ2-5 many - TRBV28 TGTGCCAGCAGTCCCCCGGGGAGGATCGAGGAGACCCAGTACTTC CASSPPGRIEETQYF
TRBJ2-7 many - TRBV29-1 TGCAGCGTAAAGAAAGGGGAATACGAGCAGTACTTC CSVKKGEYEQYF
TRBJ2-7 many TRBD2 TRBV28 TGTGCCAGCAGTTTTTCGGCTAGCGGGTCAGGTTCCTACGAGCAGTACTTC CASSFSASGSGSYEQYF
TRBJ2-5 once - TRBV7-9 TGTGCCAGCAGCTTTTCGCCTGGGGGGCCCCAAGAGACCCAGTACTTC CASSFSPGGPQETQYF
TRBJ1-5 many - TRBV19 TGTGCCAGCCACAGGCATAGCAATCAGCCCCAGCATTTT CASHRHSNQPQHF
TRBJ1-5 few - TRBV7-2 TGTGTCAGCAGCCCCGACCGAAATCAGCCCCAGCATTTT CVSSPDRNQPQHF
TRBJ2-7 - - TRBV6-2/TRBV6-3 TGTGCCAGCAGTTACTCCCTCATTCCACAAAGGGCCCACGAGCAGTACTTC CASSYSLIPQRAHEQYF
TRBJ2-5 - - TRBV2 TGTGCCAGCAGAAAGGTTGGGGAGACCCAGTACTTC CASRKVGETQYF
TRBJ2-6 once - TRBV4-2 TGTGCCAGCAGCCAAGCCGGCAGGCGCTCTGGGGCCAACGTCCTGACTTTC CASSQAGRRSGANVLTF
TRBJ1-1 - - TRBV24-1 TGTGCCACCAGGGACAGTCTTAACACTGAAGCTTTCTTT CATRDSLNTEAFF
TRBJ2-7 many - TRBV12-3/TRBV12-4 TGTGCCAGCAGTTTTATGCAGGGCGGGAACGAGCAGTACTTC CASSFMQGGNEQYF
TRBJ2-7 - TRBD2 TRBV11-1 TGTGCCAGCAGCCGAGAGGCGGGAGGGTCCTACGAGCAGTACTTC CASSREAGGSYEQYF
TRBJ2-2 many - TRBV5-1 TGCGCCAGCAGCGCGGCGCAGGGCGCGAACACCGGGGAGCTGTTTTTT CASSAAQGANTGELFF
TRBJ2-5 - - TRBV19 TGTGCCAGTAGTGACAGGTCCTCGTACCAAGAGACCCAGTACTTC CASSDRSSYQETQYF
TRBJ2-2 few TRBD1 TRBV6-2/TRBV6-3 TGTGCCAGCAGTTCTCCTCGGTGGGACAGGCTTCGAGGGGAGCTGTTTTTT CASSSPRWDRLRGELFF
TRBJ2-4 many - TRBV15 TGTGCCACCAGCAGAGATCGGGCGGTCAAAAACATTCAGTACTTC CATSRDRAVKNIQYF
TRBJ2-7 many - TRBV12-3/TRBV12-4 TGTGCCAGCGGTTCAGAACCTCCCTACGAGCAGTACTTC CASGSEPPYEQYF
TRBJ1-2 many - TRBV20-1 TGCAGTGCTCGTGACGGTGGGGTGAGTGGCTACACCTTC CSARDGGVSGYTF
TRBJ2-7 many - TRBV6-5 TGTGCCAGCAGTTACCCCGACAGTAACGAGCAGTACTTC CASSYPDSNEQYF
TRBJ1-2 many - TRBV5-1 TGCGCCAGCAGCGGAGGTCTAGGAGGAATCTATGGCTACACCTTC CASSGGLGGIYGYTF
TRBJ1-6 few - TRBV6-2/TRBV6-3 TGTGCCAGCAGTTACCCGGGGAGGTCTCACTTT CASSYPGRSHF
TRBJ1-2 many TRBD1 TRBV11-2 TGTGCCAGCAGCCAGGGGGTCGACTATGGCTACACCTTC CASSQGVDYGYTF
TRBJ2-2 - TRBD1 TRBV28 TGTGCCAGCAGTTTAGGGTCGACAGGGTACACCGGGGAGCTGTTTTTT CASSLGSTGYTGELFF
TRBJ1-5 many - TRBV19 TGTGCCAGTAGTATAACGTCCGAACGAAGTCAGCCCCAGCATTTT CASSITSERSQPQHF
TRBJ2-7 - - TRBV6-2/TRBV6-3 TGTGCCAGCAAACCCCAAGACGTCCTATATACCTACGAGCAGTACTTC CASKPQDVLYTYEQYF
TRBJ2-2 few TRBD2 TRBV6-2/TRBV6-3 TGTGCCAGCAACCTAGCGGGGATCACCGGGGAGCTGTTTTTT CASNLAGITGELFF
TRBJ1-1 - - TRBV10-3 TGTGCCATCAGTGAGTACAGAGAGAACACTGAAGCTTTCTTT CAISEYRENTEAFF
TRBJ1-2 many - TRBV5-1 TGCGCCAGCAGCCGTTTAGAAGCTAACTATGGCTACACCTTC CASSRLEANYGYTF
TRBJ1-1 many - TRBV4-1 TGCGCCAGCAGCCAAGAAATGGGGACGAACACTGAAGCTTTCTTT CASSQEMGTNTEAFF
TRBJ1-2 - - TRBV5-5 TGTGCCAGCAGCCAAAACTATGGCTACACCTTC CASSQNYGYTF
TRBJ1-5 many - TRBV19 TGTGCCAGTAGGAGGGCTCTTCGGAGCAATCAGCCCCAGCATTTT CASRRALRSNQPQHF
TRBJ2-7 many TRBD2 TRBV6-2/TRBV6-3 TGTGCCAGCAGTTACTCGAGGCGGACTCCGGGACTAGCGGGAGATATGTACGAGCAGTACTTC CASSYSRRTPGLAGDMYEQYF
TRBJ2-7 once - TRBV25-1 TGTGCCAGCAGTGAATCTGACAGCAAAACCAACTACGAGCAGTACTTC CASSESDSKTNYEQYF
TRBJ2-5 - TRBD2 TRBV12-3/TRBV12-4 TGTGCCAGCAGTTTAGGACTAGCGGGAGGACGAGAGACCCAGTACTTC CASSLGLAGGRETQYF
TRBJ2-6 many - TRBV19 TGTGCCAGTAGTGGGGGCTATTCTGGGGCCAACGTCCTGACTTTC CASSGGYSGANVLTF
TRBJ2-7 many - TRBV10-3 TGTGCCATCTCGGGCACCGAGTCCTCCTACGAGCAGTACTTC CAISGTESSYEQYF
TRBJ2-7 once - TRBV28 TGTGCCAGCAGTGCGGGACAGTGGCACTCCTACGAGCAGTACTTC CASSAGQWHSYEQYF
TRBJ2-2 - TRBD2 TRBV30 TGTGCCTGGAGGGCTAGCGGGAGGGCCGACACCGGGGAGCTGTTTTTT CAWRASGRADTGELFF
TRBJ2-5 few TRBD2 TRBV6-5 TGTGCCAGCAGTTACGGGCTAGCGGGAGGGGGGGAGACCCAGTACTTC CASSYGLAGGGETQYF
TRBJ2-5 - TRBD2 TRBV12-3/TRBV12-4 TGTGCCAGCAGTCCCGGGGGGGGGGGGGGAGAGACCCAGTACTTC CASSPGGGGGETQYF
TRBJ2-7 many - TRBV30 TGTGCCTGGAGTCTGAGCTCCTACGAGCAGTACTTC CAWSLSSYEQYF
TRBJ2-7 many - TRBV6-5 TGTGCCAGCAGTTATAACTCCCACGAGCAGTACTTC CASSYNSHEQYF
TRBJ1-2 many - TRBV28 TGTGCCAGCAGTATAGGTAACCAGGGAATCTCTGGCTACACCTTC CASSIGNQGISGYTF
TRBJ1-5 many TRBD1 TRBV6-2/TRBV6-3 TGTGCCAGCAGTTACTCGGGGCAGGGGGACGTTAGCAATCAGCCCCAGCATTTT CASSYSGQGDVSNQPQHF
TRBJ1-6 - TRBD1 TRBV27 TGTGCCAGCAGTTTGACGGGACAGGGTGATTCACCCCTCCACTTT CASSLTGQGDSPLHF